The following is a TCR beta chain sequence with its context. Its antigen specificity is not known. Qualities for individual bases were not recorded, and no much larger clone is one base off. The sample belongs to a study of blood T cell repertoires in COVID-19 (TCRdb year 2020). Concerning the study at large: Samples from collaborators originated in the United States, Italy and Spain and spanned both the acute and convalescent phases of COVID-19. The material from the prospective study consisted of cDNA or gDNA derived from T cells, B-cell-depleted T cells, or PBMCs. The dataset comprised deeply sampled blood TCRbeta repertoires from subjects exposed to, actively infected with, or recovered from COVID-19. The repertoires were made available in a free public database intended to serve as a resource for research on the immune response to SARS-CoV-2. The samples were drawn from two sources: the first 160 participants of the ongoing ImmuneRACE study, and 1,000 to 1,500 subjects contributed by 6 global collaborators. Sample metadata almost always included a de-identified subject ID, COVID-19 status, age in years and sex. Where HLA class I and class II types were available, the types were taken from metadata supplied by the sample provider, not from assay-based typing. What the study reported, not specific to this receptor: The quantity of clinical and demographic metadata differed by source and by participant and was supplied without curation.

TCRbeta CDR3 regions were amplified from genomic DNA using the immunoSEQ Assay, a bias-controlled multiplex PCR. Concerning the study's data processing: The number of nucleated cells in each sample was estimated by amplification of reference gene primers within the assay. Sequence reads were collapsed and filtered to measure the absolute abundance of every unique TCRbeta CDR3 rearrangement. For each sample, productive Simpson clonality was calculated as the square root of Simpson's diversity index across productive rearrangements. The clones in this table, taken by TCRdb from immuneACCESS, are in-frame only. Not every clone is retained; where verified, under half of the shortfall comes from an unresolved V gene, and the cause of the rest is unknown. V and J calls and clone size come straight from that table; D and trimming were deduced from the DNA. This sample gives 330,000 or so clones in total; roughly 86% of them show up just once. The top ten constitute roughly a tenth of the sample.

Here V drops 10 bases and J drops 4 bases, and the junction holds 7 bases not matched to any gene. The CDR3 starts with the cysteine, ends with the phenylalanine, and has 13 residues. The only DNA kept is the CDR3, 39 bases in frame from the first base. CDR1 SNHLY and CDR2 FYNNEI were looked up in the germline V gene. In Seattle, one collaborating source enrolled patients while the infection was active and tracked those patients longitudinally over the course of disease. Each collaborating institution followed its own protocols to collect whole blood in K2EDTA tubes. For TCRbeta analysis, collaborator samples were shipped as frozen whole blood, as isolated PBMCs, or as DNA extracted from either sample type.

The sample was peripheral blood. The chain uses TRBV2 and TRBJ1-3; the central 7 bases match TRBD1. The sequence derives from a man aged 30 to 45 with COVID-19, enrolled during active disease. The DNA sequence reads TGTGCCAACCTGGGGACAGCGGGAAACACCATATATTTT. It codes for CANLGTAGNTIYF. Supplemented by the reference TRBV2 and TRBJ1-3 proteins around the CDR3, the complete variable domain is EPEVTQTPSHQVTQMGQEVILRCVPISNHLYFYWYRQILGQKVEFLVSFYNNEISEKSEIFDDQFSVERPDGSNFTLKIRSTKLEDSAMYFCANLGTAGNTIYFGEGSWLTVV.